The subject of this entry is one TCR beta chain. This clonotype appeared many times. No cognate antigen has been identified for it. No base quality information exists; no much larger clone differs at one position. Sample time point, as interpreted from the label and publication: patch test 1, 2 weeks after DPC sensitization. Taken with the paper, the label for treatment or condition translates to: therapeutic diphenylcyclopropenone sensitization with weekly scalp DPC. At every patch-test visit, the blood draw took place before the patch test was put on. Patients were considered eligible if aged 18 to 70, diagnosed with alopecia and deemed suitable for DPC therapy, and patients were excluded if pregnant. Unfractionated whole blood was collected in Tempus Blood RNA tubes, and total RNA was extracted from that blood. The library was built by means of RACE. Sequencing relied on a NextSeq 500. Library preparation attached unique molecular identifiers to individual cDNA molecules for quantitative, reproducible TCR counting. Both TCR alpha and TCR beta chains were sequenced from each blood RNA sample. For the original study's pipeline: A median of roughly 100,000 TCRs per sample was observed, with a range of about 23,224 to 690,600. V, J and CDR3 annotation of the TCR reads was carried out using the Decombinator software suite. For PS versus PT1 abundance plots, all samples were subsampled to the same number of TCRs (28,000). Expanded TCRs were defined as absent before sensitization and observed at least eight times at the 2-week time point. TCRdb's own reprocessing of the public reads used fastp at Q25 and MiXCR and kept productive beta chains. Each CDR3 protein gets just one entry, which takes the most common genes and DNA from the rows behind it. TCRdb's processing, not the study's, gives the V and J calls here. The sample table holds tens of thousands of distinct CDR3 sequences, of which roughly 7.2% were seen once. Of the sample, less than 2% is held by the ten largest clones.

The data originate from a study of human T cells and chemical hapten exposure (dated by TCRdb to the early 2020s). Regarding the research as a whole: For sensitization, 2% DPC in acetone was applied to a roughly 2 cm by roughly 2 cm area of upper inner arm skin. Patients additionally received weekly therapeutic DPC doses to the scalp throughout the roughly 24-week study period. Patch testing was done on the upper back using Finn chambers containing 0.01% DPC, and results were scored after 6 days according to International Contact Dermatitis Research Group standards. The patient cohort, mostly female, included alopecia areata with under or over 50% scalp involvement, alopecia totalis and alopecia universalis. Libraries were combined into a pool for sequencing, and differences in TCR yield between samples came mainly from small differences in library volumes within the pool. The study tracked peripheral blood TCR repertoire changes in vivo during primary and secondary sensitization to the hapten diphenylcyclopropenone (DPC) in alopecia patients. Blood samples were taken from patients before sensitization (week 0) and at 2, 6 and about 24 weeks after DPC sensitization. Some 29 alopecia patients provided blood for TCR sequencing at one to four time points (pre-sensitization, 2, 6 and 24 weeks).

Summary of the overall study and its limitations: DPC sensitization did not change how many TCRs were above 1 in 1000 frequency, and no evidence was found of alterations in global repertoire structure. Because every patient had alopecia, a presumed autoimmune disease, the patients' immune response might differ from that of healthy individuals. The number of PT1 expanded TCRs positively correlated with patch test score, significant at thresholds 8, 16 and 32 but not 4. After repeated subsampling, changes were observed in the strength of the expansion versus patch-test correlation and in the threshold at which the correlation became significant. Expanded TCRs formed significantly more large CDR3 similarity clusters than pre-sensitization or healthy control sets, consistent with antigen-driven responses.

The receptor was isolated from a woman aged 25 to 39 with alopecia areata. Some clones in this sample may be carry-over from other donors' samples. Sample: whole blood, taken in connection with sensitization to the hapten diphenylcyclopropenone (DPC).

The DNA sequence is given as TGCAGCGTTGCGTCGTCGTGGGCTAGCGGCCCATCGGGCCGCTACAATGAGCAGTTCTTC. This codes for CSVASSWASGPSGRYNEQFF. The receptor chain draws on TRBV29-1 and TRBJ2-1; the central 7 bases match TRBD2. From V the trimming removes 4 bases and from J it removes 3 bases, while the gene matches leave 24 bases of the junction unaccounted for. As encoded in the germline V gene, CDR1 is SQVTM while CDR2 is ANQGSEA. From the cysteine up to the phenylalanine, the CDR3 has a length of 20 residues. The read is trimmed to its CDR3 DNA, 60 bases read in frame from base 1.